Following are 9 T cell receptor beta chains from one sample sequenced in a study of blood T cells in healthy people across ages. Through a sample-barcoded 5' primer and a J-beta primer mix, a second PCR was run for about 6 to 11 cycles. TCRdb called the 5' RACE reads again in MiXCR, with one record for every CDR3 protein. This table has approximately 850,000 distinct CDR3 sequences, approximately 48% appearing once. The sequenced sample consisted of blood. The receptors originated from a man aged 60-69 years in good health.

The sample holds one count of this clonotype. The V and J genes are TRBV4-3 and TRBJ2-3; TRBD2 aligns across 7 bases. The J segment lost 2 bases and the V segment lost 5 bases, leaving 13 bases of the junction unmatched. Germline V gene lookup returns CDR1 LGHNA and CDR2 YSLEER. The CDR3 has 17 amino acids. CDR3 sequence: CASSEGSGAGITDTQYF. The CDR3 DNA follows: TGCGCCAGCAGCGAAGGAAGTGGAGCGGGGATCACAGATACGCAGTATTTT.

In this sample, this clonotype turned up a few times. The chain has TRBV15 and TRBJ2-1; D possibly corresponds to TRBD2 (6 bases). CDR1 LNHNV and CDR2 YYDKDF come from the germline V gene (reference sequence). V was trimmed by 5 bases and J by 4 bases, leaving 9 bases between them. The CDR3 totals 13 residues. CDR3 loop: CATSVAEYNEQFF. In DNA form, the CDR3 reads TGTGCCACCAGCGTAGCGGAGTACAATGAGCAGTTCTTC.

The chain couples TRBV20-1 to TRBJ2-5; no clear D. The CDR3 is made up of 17 amino acids. The ends were cut back, 3 bases at V and 2 bases at J, with 22 bases in the middle. Germline-derived CDR1 and CDR2 are DFQATT and SNEGSKA (reference sequence). In DNA form, the CDR3 reads TGCAGTGCTAGTCTCCCATCACTGGTAACTTTACAAGAGACCCAGTACTTC. Its protein is CSASLPSLVTLQETQYF.

Comment on this clonotype: This may stem from a read error, because a much larger clone lies one nucleotide away. The chain couples TRBV2 to TRBJ2-1, with a weak D call TRBD1 (5 bases). The J call may not be correct, given that the DNA end is closer to TRBJ2-7. CDR1 and CDR2 from the germline V gene are SNHLY and FYNNEI. The CDR3 length is 13 residues. CDR3 coding DNA: TGTGCCAGCAGTGAACAGGGCCTCAATGAGCAGTACTTC. Its translation: CASSEQGLNEQYF.

The chain recombines TRBV14 with TRBJ2-5; TRBD1 is a possible D gene (5 bases). The CDR3 is 18 residues long. CDR1 SGHDN and CDR2 FVKESK come from the germline V gene. Between the trimmed V and J ends, which lost 0 bases and 4 bases, there was a span of 21 bases. The CDR3 loop reads CASSQDGQGKVRGETQYF. The CDR3 DNA is TGTGCCAGCAGCCAAGATGGGCAGGGAAAGGTTCGTGGAGAGACCCAGTACTTC.

On this clonotype itself: The junction differs from germline at one of its ends, possibly a read error. V is TRBV29-1 and J is TRBJ2-1; unclear D gene. CDR3 size: 14 residues. Per the germline V gene, CDR1 is SQVTM and CDR2 is ANQGSEA. CDR3 sequence reads: CSLGKMAGRNERFF. DNA for the CDR3: TGCAGCCTTGGCAAAATGGCAGGTCGGAATGAGCGGTTCTTC.

V usage is TRBV20-1 and J usage is TRBJ2-1, with D possibly matching TRBD2 (5 bases). CDR1 is DFQATT, CDR2 SNEGSKA, per germline (reference sequence). The V and J ends lost 5 bases and 1 base respectively, with 12 bases between them. This CDR3 has 14 residues. The CDR3 DNA follows: TGCAGTGCTTCCCGGGATATTTCCTACAATGAGCAGTTCTTC. Residues: CSASRDISYNEQFF.

In regard to this clonotype: At one boundary the junction diverges from the germline segment, which might be a read error. This chain joins TRBV4-1 and TRBJ2-3, with D tentatively TRBD1 (6 bases). CDR1 is MGHRA, CDR2 YSYEKL, per germline. The CDR3 totals 16 residues. CDR3 sequence: CASSPGQTISTDTQYF. The DNA for the CDR3 is TGCGCCAGCAGCCCGGGACAAACTATTAGCACTGATACGCAGTATTTT.

This sequence joins TRBV5-1 and TRBJ1-4, with 7 bases matching TRBD1. V lost 0 bases, J lost 7 bases, and 9 bases stayed unmatched. The CDR3 is made up of 16 amino acids. Germline V gives CDR1 SGHRS, CDR2 YFSETQ. Here the CDR3 DNA reads TGCGCCAGCAGCTTGGGCGCGGACTGGACAGGTGAAAAACTGTTTTTT. Translating it yields CASSLGADWTGEKLFF.